This entry is about one TCR beta chain. The table came from immunoSEQ multiplex PCR; TCRdb's copy has only in-frame clones and leaves some out. The profile shows about 30,000 clones, around 77% of them singletons. CDR3 length equals 10 residues. Per the germline V gene, CDR1 is GTSNPN and CDR2 is SVGIG (reference sequence). With 3 bases removed from V and 14 bases from J, the gap between germline ends came to 13 bases. This sample is part of a study of sequential checkpoint blockade in melanoma. Study-wide background: Arm A got nivolumab then ipilimumab; arm B the reverse, 1:1. Both treatment sequences were followed by maintenance nivolumab.

Specified treatment: randomized to nivolumab then ipilimumab (arm A) or the reverse (arm B). None of the patients previously received DNA-damaging chemotherapy. PBMC sorting kept live CD3+CD8+ cells without CD19 or CD56. The V and J genes are TRBV30 and TRBJ1-2; D not resolved. Here the sequenced sample was CD8+ T cells sorted from blood (inferred from file names), taken from a patient given nivolumab and ipilimumab in sequence. The sequence was obtained from a human donor with melanoma. CDR3 bases: TGTGCCTGGAGAGAGTCTTATCCAACCTTC. Residues: CAWRESYPTF.